These 14 T cell receptor beta chains originate from one sample sequenced in a study of blood T cell repertoires in COVID-19 (TCRdb year 2020). The protocol used for the library was the immunoSEQ multiplex PCR assay. Imported from immuneACCESS, the table was reduced by TCRdb to in-frame sequences with V and J called. These copies leave out some clones; in studies compared against another copy, an unresolved V gene accounts for under half, and the cause of the remainder is not known. The sample data list 200,000 to 250,000 clones, and about nine tenths of these were observed just once. Over 3% of the sample comes from the top ten. Sequencing used PBMCs or T cells enriched from blood (not recorded which). The origin of the receptors is a woman aged 45 to 65 in a cohort exposed to, infected with or recovered from COVID-19 (not recorded which).

The rearrangement links TRBV2 to TRBJ1-1; 9 bases fit TRBD1. The V segment lost 7 bases and the J segment 2 bases; nucleotides outside the gene matches: 5. CDR3 length: 14 amino acids. Germline lookup yields CDR1 SNHLY and CDR2 FYNNEI. The DNA for the CDR3 is TGTGCCAGCACCCGACAGGGGGTTAACACTGAAGCTTTCTTT. Translated: CASTRQGVNTEAFF. The full variable domain, with the rest looked up from reference TRBV2 and TRBJ1-1, is EPEVTQTPSHQVTQMGQEVILRCVPISNHLYFYWYRQILGQKVEFLVSFYNNEISEKSEIFDDQFSVERPDGSNFTLKIRSTKLEDSAMYFCASTRQGVNTEAFFGQGTRLTVV.

The rearrangement joins TRBV29-1 to TRBJ1-1; TRBD1 matches 7 bases. The CDR3 runs 12 residues. The germline CDR1 and CDR2 sequences are SQVTM and ANQGSEA. Unmatched junction bases numbered 2, after V lost 7 bases and J lost 0 bases. The DNA for the CDR3 is TGCAGCGGAGGACAGGTGAACACTGAAGCTTTCTTT. Protein product: CSGGQVNTEAFF.

The CDR3 DNA sequence: TGCAGTGCTAGTGCAGGGTTGGACACTGAAGCTTTCTTT. Its protein is CSASAGLDTEAFF. This rearrangement joins TRBV20-1 to TRBJ1-1; D may be TRBD1 (5 bases). The CDR3 runs 13 residues. Germline CDR1 and CDR2: DFQATT and SNEGSKA (reference sequence). V lost 3 bases and J 3 bases, leaving 11 bases between the germline ends.

The CDR3 here is CASSESWVATGALYNEQFF. CDR3 DNA sequence: TGCGCCAGCAGTGAGTCGTGGGTGGCGACAGGGGCTCTTTACAATGAGCAGTTCTTC. The chain is built from TRBV10-2 and TRBJ2-1; 8 nucleotides align to TRBD1. The CDR3 runs to 19 residues. CDR1 is WSHSY, CDR2 SAAADI, per germline. Unmatched junction bases numbered 14, after V lost 0 bases and J lost 4 bases.

The chain has TRBV5-6 and TRBJ1-6; D is ambiguous. The CDR3 extends over 16 amino acids. Germline-derived CDR1 and CDR2 are SGHDT and YYEEEE. Trimming shortened V by 4 bases and J by 8 bases, and 19 bases separated the two germline ends. The CDR3 region is CASSIGSASAHSPLHF. In DNA, the CDR3 is TGTGCCAGCAGCATAGGATCCGCCAGCGCCCATTCACCCCTCCACTTT. The full variable domain, in which reference TRBV5-6 and TRBJ1-6 provide the parts outside the CDR3, is DAGVTQSPTHLIKTRGQQVTLRCSPKSGHDTVSWYQQALGQGPQFIFQYYEEEERQRGNFPDRFSGHQFPNYSSELNVNALLLGDSALYLCASSIGSASAHSPLHFGNGTRLTVT.

The rearrangement links TRBV11-2 to TRBJ2-5; tentatively, D is TRBD2 (6 bases). Trimming left V 5 bases short and J 5 bases short, with 21 bases between. The CDR3 covers 16 residues. Per the germline V gene, CDR1 is SGHAT and CDR2 is FQNNGV. The CDR3 region is CASSPQGLGFGETQYF. The CDR3, as DNA: TGTGCCAGCAGCCCCCAGGGACTGGGGTTTGGGGAGACCCAGTACTTC.

The J gene is TRBJ2-7, the V gene TRBV12-3 or TRBV12-4, with D perhaps TRBD1 (6 bases). The CDR3 is made up of 13 amino acids. Trimming took off 7 bases at V and 7 bases at J, with 17 bases between the two ends. DNA for the CDR3: TGTGCCAGCAAGCTCGGCAGGGGTCGGGAGCAGTACTTC. Translated, it gives CASKLGRGREQYF.

The chain carries TRBV18 and TRBJ2-3, with D perhaps matching TRBD2 (5 bases). The CDR3 is 16 residues long. CDR1 is KGHSH, CDR2 LQKENI, per germline. V was shortened by 4 bases and J by 3 bases, with 17 bases between the two germline ends. The CDR3 nucleotides read TGTGCCAGCTCACGTAACACGCTCACGGGGACAGATACGCAGTATTTT. Its translation is CASSRNTLTGTDTQYF.

V gene TRBV7-2 combines with J gene TRBJ2-7; the D gene is possibly TRBD1 (6 bases). This CDR3 region has 14 residues. Trimming took 6 bases from V and 2 from J, leaving 14 bases between them. Germline V gene lookup returns CDR1 SGHTA and CDR2 FQGNSA. CDR3 loop: CASSLGGPPYEQYF. For the CDR3, the DNA is TGTGCCAGCAGTCTAGGGGGTCCCCCCTACGAGCAGTACTTC.

This chain connects TRBV15 to TRBJ2-3, with D possibly TRBD2 on 6 matching bases. Germline CDR1 reads LNHNV; CDR2 reads YYDKDF (reference sequence). CDR3 size: 14 residues. Trimming removed 8 bases from V and 0 bases from J, with 12 bases in between. The CDR3 reads CATGGLPSTDTQYF. As DNA, the CDR3 is TGTGCCACCGGAGGGCTACCGAGCACAGATACGCAGTATTTT. The full variable domain, rest sourced from reference TRBV15 and TRBJ2-3, is DAMVIQNPRYQVTQFGKPVTLSCSQTLNHNVMYWYQQKSSQAPKLLFHYYDKDFNNEADTPDNFQSRRPNTSFCFLDIRSPGLGDTAMYLCATGGLPSTDTQYFGPGTRLTVL.

The chain uses TRBV6-2 or TRBV6-3 and TRBJ2-7; no definite D call. Germline loops: CDR1 MNHEY, CDR2 SVGEGT. The CDR3 sequence is 13 residues long. The V end lost 6 bases, the J end lost 3 bases, and 12 bases lay between the germline ends. The chain's CDR3 is CASSLRSYYEQYF. In DNA, the CDR3 is TGTGCCAGCAGCCTGAGGAGCTACTACGAGCAGTACTTC.

This chain connects TRBV7-6 to TRBJ2-1, with TRBD2 matching 8 bases. Germline V gene sequence: CDR1 SGHVS, CDR2 FNYEAQ. The CDR3 has 16 amino acids. The trim removed 1 base at V and 6 bases at J, leaving 8 bases unmatched. This CDR3 reads CASSLVGSGTPNEQFF. In DNA, the CDR3 is TGTGCCAGCAGCTTAGTGGGTAGCGGGACCCCCAATGAGCAGTTCTTC.

The gene calls are TRBV5-4 and TRBJ1-2, with 8 bases aligning to TRBD1. V trimming: 4 bases; J trimming: 4 bases; junction bases outside the gene matches: 9. This CDR3 is built from 15 residues. Looked up from germline, CDR1 is SGHNT and CDR2 is YYREEE (reference sequence). This CDR3 is CASSQIAGTGYGYTF. The CDR3 DNA reads as TGTGCCAGCAGCCAAATCGCCGGGACAGGCTATGGCTACACCTTC.

The chain links TRBV3-1 (or the pseudogene TRBV3-2) to TRBJ2-1, with TRBD2 matching 13 bases. V shed 1 base and J 8 bases; nucleotides not matched to a gene: 5. CDR1 LGHDT and CDR2 YNNKEL come from the germline V gene (reference sequence). The CDR3 spans 16 residues. The CDR3 DNA reads TGTGCCAGCAGCCAAGGGGGACTAGCGGGACAGTATGAGCAGTTCTTC. Its protein is CASSQGGLAGQYEQFF.